The subject of this entry is one TCR beta chain. What antigen it recognizes has not been identified. This is a murine receptor, so its gene nomenclature and germline sequences are mouse based. The read falls 4 residues short of the CDR3 end, and the missing part is taken from the germline J gene. Libraries were built with the immunoSEQ multiplex PCR assay. To provide template for TCR sequencing, every sample had RNA extracted and reverse transcribed into cDNA. SuperScript III was used for first-strand cDNA synthesis, primed with a 2:1 mix of oligo-dT and random hexamers. Amplification bias was assessed with a synthetic immune receptor repertoire, and residual bias was removed computationally. Sequencing of the libraries was done on Illumina HiSeq using 60 bp reads that spanned the CDR3 and were read from J toward V. Per the original workflow: After raw reads were preprocessed to remove errors, the CDR3 was defined following IMGT conventions as running from the conserved cysteine to phenylalanine. Clonality was computed by normalizing Shannon entropy by log2 of the number of productive unique TCRs and subtracting the result from 1. CD4 or CD8 identity of scalp clones was inferred by cross-referencing scalp TCRbeta sequences with sorted blood CD4 and CD8 repertoires. This is the immuneACCESS table as TCRdb keeps it, with only in-frame sequences that have V and J called. A part of the clones is gone; compared with another copy, unresolved V genes explain less than half, and the rest is unexplained. V and J calls and clone size are those listed in that table; D and trimming were worked out from the DNA. For this sample, more than 2,000 clones are listed, none of them singletons. The ten largest clones take up over 40% of the sample.

Cells from mouse cutaneous lymph nodes were pooled, stained for CD4, CD8alpha, NKG2D, NKG2ACE and other markers, and then sorted on a BD Influx. The data belong to a study of CD8+ T cells in alopecia areata (dated by TCRdb to 2016 to 2018). With respect to the entire study: Skin from C3H/HeJ donors aged about 6-12 months with spontaneous alopecia was grafted onto female C3H/HeJ recipients aged roughly 6-10 weeks. RNA was extracted with the PAXgene miRNA kit for fixed scalp, the miRNeasy kit for PBMCs, and the RNeasy kit for mouse skin. TCRbeta CDR3 regions were amplified by immunoSEQ multiplex PCR using 35 Vbeta forward and 13 Jbeta reverse primers. Clonality in the scalp was compared among normal scalp (n=4), patchy alopecia areata scalp (n=8), and alopecia totalis/universalis scalp (n=8). In humans, TCRbeta sequencing was performed on scalp tissue and on sorted CD4+ and CD8+ peripheral blood T cells from healthy controls and from patients with patchy or totalis/universalis alopecia areata. In both human patients and the C3H/HeJ mouse model, the study applied high-throughput TCRbeta sequencing to look at T cell clonal expansion in alopecia areata.

Trimmed from V: 3 bases; trimmed from J: 2 bases; junction bases lacking a gene match: 2. There are 14 amino acids in the CDR3, from cysteine to phenylalanine inclusive. The DNA shown is the part of the CDR3 that was read: 30 bases, in frame from base 1. In the germline V gene, CDR1 corresponds to NNHDY and CDR2 to SYVADS. Study-wide findings and limitations: Lesional scalp, especially in alopecia totalis/universalis, showed higher clonality and more expanded CD8+ clones than normal scalp, suggesting antigenic drive. Shared TCR sequences between patients were less evident than in mice, which may be partly attributable to HLA diversity in the patient population. Unlike mouse skin, which is dominated by gammadelta T cells, normal human skin has resident alphabeta T cells that are also sequenced, and this complicates analysis of the scalp TCR repertoire.

The receptor's source is a C3H/HeJ mouse with alopecia areata. The MHC haplotype for this mouse line is H2-k. Sequencing was carried out using CD8+ T cells sorted from a lymph node. The sequence joins TRBV13-3 to TRBJ2-7; the central 10 bases match TRBD2. CDR3 DNA, as far as it was read: TGTGCCAGCAGTGCAACTGGGGGGGCCTAT. This encodes CASSATGGAY. The whole CDR3 is CASSATGGAYEQYF.